The present T cell receptor (beta chain) was sequenced within a study of T cell changes during pregnancy in multiple sclerosis. The germline gives CDR1 LNHDA, CDR2 SQIVND (reference sequence). The CDR3 runs 14 residues. V lost 2 bases to trimming and J lost 4 bases; unmatched junction nucleotides: 4. Generated by immunoSEQ multiplex PCR, the TCRdb table keeps only in-frame clones and is missing some. Seen here are 56,000 or so clones, roughly nine tenths observed once, and the top ten hold 2.2%. This clone came up a few times. The chain links TRBV19 to TRBJ1-1, with 7 bases aligning to TRBD1. Specimen: peripheral blood, collected in the first trimester of pregnancy. The receptor was isolated from a female donor in good health, enrolled as a control in a pregnancy study. DNA of the CDR3: TGTGCCAGTAGTATAACGACAGGGAGCACTGAAGCTTTCTTT. This encodes CASSITTGSTEAFF.